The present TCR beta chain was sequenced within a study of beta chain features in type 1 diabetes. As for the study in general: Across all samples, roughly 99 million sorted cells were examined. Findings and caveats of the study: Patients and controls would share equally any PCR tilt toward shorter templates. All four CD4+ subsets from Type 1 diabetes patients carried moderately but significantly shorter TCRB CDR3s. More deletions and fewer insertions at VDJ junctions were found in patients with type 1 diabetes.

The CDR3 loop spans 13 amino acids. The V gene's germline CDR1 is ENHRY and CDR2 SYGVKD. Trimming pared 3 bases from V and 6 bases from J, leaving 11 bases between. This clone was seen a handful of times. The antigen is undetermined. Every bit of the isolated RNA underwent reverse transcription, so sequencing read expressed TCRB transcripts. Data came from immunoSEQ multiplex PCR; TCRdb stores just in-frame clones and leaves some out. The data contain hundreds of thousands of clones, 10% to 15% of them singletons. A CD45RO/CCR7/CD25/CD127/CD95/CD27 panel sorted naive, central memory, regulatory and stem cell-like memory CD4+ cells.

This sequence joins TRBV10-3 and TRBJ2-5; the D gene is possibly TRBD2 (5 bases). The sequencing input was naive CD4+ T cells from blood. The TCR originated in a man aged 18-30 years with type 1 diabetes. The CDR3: CAISDGSGKTQYF. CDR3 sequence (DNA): TGTGCCATCAGTGATGGATCGGGGAAGACCCAGTACTTC.